These 20 T cell receptor beta chains originate from one sample sequenced in a study of neurological immune-mediated disorders. TCRdb ran MiXCR on the 5' RACE reads and lists one entry per CDR3 protein. Here the sample spans under 45,000 distinct CDR3 sequences, 3.5% to 4.5% being singletons. The sample consisted of PBMCs. The receptors originated from a man aged 30 to 39 with multiple sclerosis.

This clonotype was picked up many times. The V and J genes are TRBV20-1 and TRBJ1-2; TRBD1 might be the D (5 bases). The CDR3 spans 14 residues. Germline CDR1 and CDR2: DFQATT and SNEGSKA (reference sequence). V dropped 0 bases and J dropped 2 bases, with 10 bases sitting between them. The CDR3 DNA is TGCAGTGCTAGAGATGGGAAGGGGAACTATGGCTACACCTTC. Protein sequence: CSARDGKGNYGYTF.

This clonotype was picked up many times. The rearrangement joins TRBV3-1 to TRBJ2-5; D possibly corresponds to TRBD1 (5 bases). V gave up 0 bases and J gave up 4 bases, with 12 bases separating them. Germline CDR1 LGHDT, CDR2 YNNKEL (reference sequence). This CDR3 is 15 amino acids long. This chain's CDR3 is CASSQDGLTGETQYF. The CDR3 nucleotides read TGTGCCAGCAGCCAAGATGGGTTAACAGGAGAGACCCAGTACTTC.

This clonotype was picked up many times. The rearrangement links TRBV30 to TRBJ2-1, with TRBD1 matching 8 bases. This CDR3 is built from 14 residues. Germline loops: CDR1 GTSNPN, CDR2 SVGIG (reference sequence). V shed 3 bases and J 9 bases; nucleotides not matched to a gene: 10. The DNA of the CDR3 is TGTGCCTGGAGAGCAGGGACAGGAGGGGTTGAGCAGTTCTTC. Translating it yields CAWRAGTGGVEQFF.

This clonotype was counted at least ten times. The chain links TRBV5-5 to TRBJ2-7; 9 bases are a match to TRBD1. Germline V gene data show CDR1 as SGHKS and CDR2 as YYEKEE (reference sequence). The CDR3 spans 14 residues. The junction had 1 base not matched to a gene; V was cut back by 1 base and J by 2 bases. The CDR3 reads CASSLTGGPYEQYF. The CDR3 nucleotides are TGTGCCAGCAGCTTGACAGGGGGCCCCTACGAGCAGTACTTC.

This clonotype was observed at least ten times. In DNA, the CDR3 is TGTGCCAGCAGACTTGGGACAGGGGTAGCTTCACCCCTCCACTTT. Translated, it gives CASRLGTGVASPLHF. The chain employs TRBV27 and TRBJ1-6; 10 bases align to TRBD1. Germline trimming cut 6 bases from V and 9 bases from J; bases unmatched to any gene: 8. The germline gives CDR1 MNHEY, CDR2 SMNVEV (reference sequence). The CDR3 is 15 residues long.

This clonotype was recorded many times. The chain is built from TRBV5-1 and TRBJ1-4; D gene ambiguous. V was trimmed by 1 base and J by 3 bases, leaving 4 bases between them. CDR1 is SGHRS, CDR2 YFSETQ, per germline. The CDR3 consists of 13 residues. The DNA for the CDR3 is TGCGCCAGCAGCTTGCCATCTAATGAAAAACTGTTTTTT. Translating it yields CASSLPSNEKLFF.

This clonotype has only a few counts. This sequence joins TRBV11-2 and TRBJ1-6; 11 bases are shared with TRBD1. Germline CDR1 is SGHAT and CDR2 is FQNNGV. J gave up 10 bases and V 9 bases, and 8 bases lay outside the gene matches. The CDR3 is 14 amino acids. The CDR3 here is CASHHGTGGSPLHF. CDR3 bases: TGTGCCAGTCACCACGGGACAGGGGGGTCACCCCTCCACTTT.

This clonotype was counted ten times or more. The chain uses TRBV3-1 and TRBJ2-7; 7 nucleotides align to TRBD1. The germline CDR1 and CDR2 sequences are LGHDT and YNNKEL (reference sequence). V lost 6 bases and J lost 3; bases outside the gene matches: 11. This CDR3 region has 15 residues. In nucleotides, the CDR3 is TGTGCCAGCAGGTCCCGGGACAGCCCTTACTACGAGCAGTACTTC. This translates into CASRSRDSPYYEQYF.

This clonotype was seen more than once but under ten times. The chain joins TRBV20-1 to TRBJ1-1; 7 bases align to TRBD1. Germline trimming cut 5 bases from V and 0 bases from J; bases unmatched to any gene: 6. Looked up from germline, CDR1 is DFQATT and CDR2 is SNEGSKA (reference sequence). The CDR3 totals 14 residues. The CDR3 DNA sequence: TGCAGTGCTTTCCGGACAGGAGTGAACACTGAAGCTTTCTTT. It encodes CSAFRTGVNTEAFF.

This clonotype was counted at least ten times. The genes are TRBV6-5 and TRBJ2-7, with 8 bases identical to TRBD1. The CDR3 runs to 15 residues. V trimming: 6 bases; J trimming: 4 bases; junction bases outside the gene matches: 11. Germline lookup yields CDR1 MNHEY and CDR2 SVGAGI. As DNA, the CDR3 is TGTGCCAGCAGAACAGGACAGGGAACGGATTACGAGCAGTACTTC. Amino acid sequence: CASRTGQGTDYEQYF.

This clonotype was seen a few times. V gene TRBV18 combines with J gene TRBJ2-3; D is unresolved. The CDR3 spans 15 residues. Germline V gives CDR1 KGHSH, CDR2 LQKENI. The V gene lost 3 bases and the J gene lost 2 bases, with 12 bases spanning the gap. The CDR3 nucleotides read TGTGCCAGCTCACCGAACCCGGCAGACACAGATACGCAGTATTTT. Translated, it gives CASSPNPADTDTQYF.

This clonotype was observed many times. A read error may account for a junction end that differs from germline. This chain connects TRBV4-3 to TRBJ1-5; maybe TRBD1 (6 bases). Per the germline V gene, CDR1 is LGHNA and CDR2 is YSLEER. The CDR3 length is 16 residues. CDR3 coding DNA: TGCGCCAGCAGCCAAGATGGAGGGGGTGGCAATCAGCCCCAGAATTTT. Translation gives CASSQDGGGGNQPQNF.

This clonotype was found many times. This sequence joins TRBV24-1 and TRBJ1-2, with no clear D. This CDR3 is built from 14 residues. The germline V and J ends were trimmed by 1 base and 6 bases, with 11 bases remaining between them. Germline CDR1 KGHDR, CDR2 SFDVKD. CDR3 loop: CATSDFKTAHGYTF. In nucleotides, the CDR3 is TGTGCCACCAGTGATTTTAAAACGGCCCATGGCTACACCTTC.

This clonotype was picked up many times. This chain joins TRBV20-1 and TRBJ2-5, with 7 positions matching TRBD1. Germline CDR1 reads DFQATT; CDR2 reads SNEGSKA (reference sequence). With 5 bases clipped from V and 2 bases from J, the junction kept 11 bases outside the gene matches. CDR3 length: 15 residues. Written as DNA, the CDR3 is TGCAGTGCTTGGGTCCCCGGGACAGAACAAGAGACCCAGTACTTC. Translation gives CSAWVPGTEQETQYF.

Many counts were recorded for this clonotype. The chain couples TRBV20-1 to TRBJ1-4; D gene ambiguous. This CDR3 is 13 amino acids long. Germline V gives CDR1 DFQATT, CDR2 SNEGSKA (reference sequence). The V gene lost 3 bases and the J gene lost 6 bases, with 11 bases spanning the gap. Written as DNA, the CDR3 is TGCAGTGCTAGGGGCCCTCTAGATGAAAAACTGTTTTTT. Its translation: CSARGPLDEKLFF.

This clonotype was found many times. This sequence joins TRBV6-5 and TRBJ2-6; a possible D gene is TRBD2 (5 bases). V lost 2 bases and J lost 3, with 8 bases in between. Germline V gives CDR1 MNHEY, CDR2 SVGAGI. This CDR3 has 15 amino acids. CDR3 DNA sequence: TGTGCCAGCAGTTACGAGGGCTTTGGGGCCAACGTCCTGACTTTC. This gives the protein CASSYEGFGANVLTF.

Ten or more counts support this clonotype. The chain employs TRBV10-3 and TRBJ2-3, with TRBD2 matching over 8 bases. The CDR3 runs 15 residues. Trimming removed 2 bases from V and 8 bases from J; junction bases left unmatched: 9. Per germline, CDR1 ENHRY and CDR2 SYGVKD. CDR3 amino acids: CAISEERGTESTQYF. As DNA, the CDR3 is TGTGCCATCAGTGAGGAGCGGGGGACGGAAAGTACGCAGTATTTT.

By frequency in the sample, this clonotype is medium-sized. This chain uses TRBV29-1 with TRBJ2-5; 7 bases align to TRBD1. Trimming cost V 3 bases and J 7 bases; bases outside gene matches: 20. CDR3 length: 17 amino acids. CDR1 SQVTM and CDR2 ANQGSEA come from the germline V gene. DNA for the CDR3: TGCAGCGTTGACCAGGGGGAAGGCAAACTCACTACAGGGACCCAGTACTTC. The encoded protein is CSVDQGEGKLTTGTQYF.

This clonotype was counted ten times or more. The CDR3 is CASSFPRRLSGNTIYF. CDR3 coding DNA: TGTGCCAGCAGCTTTCCAAGGAGGCTCAGTGGAAACACCATATATTTT. The chain employs TRBV7-8 and TRBJ1-3; D unclear. V was clipped by 3 bases and J by 3 bases, with 15 bases between them. Germline V gene data show CDR1 as SGHVS and CDR2 as FQNEAQ. The CDR3 has 16 residues.

The sample holds many counts of this clonotype. Germline and junction disagree at one end, which may indicate a read error. The V and J genes are TRBV5-1 and TRBJ1-6; D is possibly TRBD1 (5 bases). This CDR3 spans 15 amino acids. The germline V gene encodes CDR1 SGHRS and CDR2 YFSETQ. The CDR3 reads CASSLAAGIPSPLNF. The CDR3 DNA reads TGCGCCAGCAGCTTGGCGGCAGGGATACCTTCACCCCTCAACTTT.